This T cell receptor (beta chain) came from a study of cytomegalovirus exposure and HLA in healthy donors. Findings and caveats of the study: With DRB1 most and HLA-C fewest, TCR association rates differed between HLA loci in a later analysis.

Concerning this clone itself: The antigen remains undetermined.

Amplification used 60 Vbeta primers and 13 Jbeta primers. Here immunoSEQ multiplex PCR was the method, and the copy in TCRdb shows in-frame clones only, minus some. This table has roughly 180,000 clones, about 9% appearing once. The clonotype was recovered from a woman under 40 in good health and CMV-seropositive. Sample: PBMCs.

In DNA form, the CDR3 reads TGTGCCAGCAGTATAATCCCGGGACACAGGAACACTGAAGCTTTCTTT. This encodes CASSIIPGHRNTEAFF. The V call is TRBV9, the J call TRBJ1-1, with a weak D call TRBD1 (6 bases). CDR3 size: 16 residues. The germline V gene encodes CDR1 SGDLS and CDR2 YYNGEE. Trimming stripped 5 bases from V and 1 base from J, with 18 bases between.